The clone carrying this T cell receptor beta chain came up many times. The antigen remains undetermined. Universal primer sites and UMIs were introduced during 5'RACE template-switching synthesis of TCR cDNA. TCRdb itself ran the 5' RACE reads through MiXCR, one entry per CDR3 protein. The table records 200,000 to 300,000 distinct CDR3 sequences, approximately 6.3% of them present only once. The CDR3 spans 13 residues. Germline-derived CDR1 and CDR2 are SGHDT and YYEEEE. The germline V and J ends were trimmed by 1 base and 4 bases, with 8 bases remaining between them. The source of the sample is a study of T cells after yellow fever vaccination. Broader study findings: It was the secondary response that reached its peak faster, day 5 versus 15, but it was weaker. Among primary-vaccination clones, most reappeared after the booster, at almost 98% for CD4 and around 91% for CD8.

V and J are TRBV5-6 and TRBJ1-1; D call uncertain. Here the sequenced sample was CD4+ T cells sorted from PBMCs, taken on the day of the yellow fever booster vaccination. The source of this sequence is a man between 25 and 39 years old who received the YFV17D yellow fever vaccine. In DNA, the CDR3 is TGTGCCAGCAGCTTGTCGGCTGTCACTGAAGCTTTCTTT. Amino acids: CASSLSAVTEAFF.